A selection of T cell receptor beta chains follows, all from one sample in a study of post-analysis software for immune sequencing data. TCRdb processed the PCR reads anew with MiXCR; each CDR3 protein has one entry. The repertoire includes 700,000 to 900,000 distinct CDR3 sequences, approximately 44% of them detected once, and roughly 5.2% sits in the top ten. The sample taken for sequencing was blood. Receptors originate from a girl between 5 and 17 years old with multiple sclerosis. Each CDR3 is given with its conserved first and last residue. D genes are given only for firm matches. A row's size may be missing; if present it is once, few, many or a size class.

TRBJ2-3,NA,NA,11,TRBV5-5,CASTGRDTQYF,TGTGCCAGCACCGGTCGCGATACGCAGTATTTT
TRBJ2-7,NA,TRBD1,13,TRBV30,CAWSRDRSYEQYF,TGTGCCTGGAGTAGGGACAGGTCCTACGAGCAGTACTTC
TRBJ2-3,few,NA,14,TRBV12-3/TRBV12-4,CASSRGPGADTQYF,TGTGCCAGCAGTCGCGGACCGGGCGCAGATACGCAGTATTTT
TRBJ2-3,NA,TRBD2,16,TRBV5-6,CASRPNPGLAADTQYF,TGTGCCAGCAGACCCAACCCCGGACTAGCGGCAGATACGCAGTATTTT
TRBJ1-1,NA,NA,13,TRBV20-1,CSARVPGWTEAFF,TGCAGTGCTAGAGTCCCAGGGTGGACTGAAGCTTTCTTT
TRBJ2-5,NA,NA,15,TRBV7-2,CASSLGETGQETQYF,TGTGCCAGCAGCTTAGGGGAGACCGGGCAAGAGACCCAGTACTTC
TRBJ2-1,NA,TRBD2,16,TRBV12-3/TRBV12-4,CASRPTSGLASNEQFF,TGTGCCAGCAGACCAACCTCGGGACTAGCAAGCAATGAGCAGTTCTTC
TRBJ2-5,NA,NA,13,TRBV20-1,CSALGSGFKTQYF,TGCAGTGCCCTCGGGAGTGGGTTCAAGACCCAGTACTTC
TRBJ2-1,few,TRBD2,17,TRBV4-1,CASSQGPGEGLENEQFF,TGCGCCAGCAGCCAAGGTCCGGGGGAGGGCCTAGAGAATGAGCAGTTCTTC
TRBJ2-7,NA,TRBD1,14,TRBV10-3,CAISSGTGFYEQYF,TGTGCCATCAGTTCCGGGACAGGGTTCTACGAGCAGTACTTC
TRBJ2-7,NA,NA,16,TRBV30,CAWSVNPRDRAYEQYF,TGTGCCTGGAGTGTCAATCCGCGGGACAGAGCCTACGAGCAGTACTTC
TRBJ2-1,many,TRBD2,14,TRBV29-1,CSVAAGRAYNEQFF,TGCAGCGTTGCTGCCGGGAGGGCCTACAATGAGCAGTTCTTC
TRBJ2-5,few,TRBD1,13,TRBV7-2,CASRPRGRETQYF,TGTGCCAGCAGACCCAGGGGGCGGGAGACCCAGTACTTC
TRBJ2-5,NA,NA,14,TRBV20-1,CSAPARTVQETQYF,TGCAGTGCCCCCGCGAGGACAGTGCAAGAGACCCAGTACTTC
TRBJ2-3,NA,NA,17,TRBV20-1,CSARESSSPLGTDTQYF,TGCAGTGCTAGAGAGTCTAGCTCTCCCCTTGGCACAGATACGCAGTATTTT
TRBJ2-3,few,NA,16,TRBV12-5,CASGPPRRASTDTQYF,TGTGCTAGTGGACCTCCCCGAAGGGCTAGCACAGATACGCAGTATTTT
TRBJ2-5,NA,NA,15,TRBV5-6,CASIKLGETQETQYF,TGTGCCAGCATCAAACTTGGGGAGACTCAAGAGACCCAGTACTTC
TRBJ2-1,few,NA,16,TRBV6-5,CASSQIGLRTYNEQFF,TGTGCCAGCAGCCAAATCGGACTCCGCACCTACAATGAGCAGTTCTTC
TRBJ2-3,few,NA,13,TRBV11-2,CASSLVTTDTQYF,TGTGCCAGCAGCTTAGTAACTACAGATACGCAGTATTTT
TRBJ1-4,few,NA,13,TRBV10-3,CAISERVGEKLFF,TGTGCCATCAGTGAACGGGTGGGAGAAAAACTGTTTTTT
TRBJ2-3,NA,NA,15,TRBV30,CAWGEASSVVNTQYF,TGTGCCTGGGGGGAGGCTTCGTCTGTGGTAAATACGCAGTATTTT
TRBJ2-1,few,TRBD2,19,TRBV4-3,CASSQDRAGGPDRPTEQFF,TGCGCCAGCAGCCAAGATCGGGCGGGAGGGCCAGATCGCCCCACTGAGCAGTTCTTC
TRBJ1-2,NA,NA,16,TRBV4-1,CASSLGEDRANYGYTF,TGCGCCAGCAGCCTCGGGGAAGACAGAGCTAACTATGGCTACACCTTC
TRBJ2-7,NA,TRBD2,16,TRBV7-6,CASSLEVAGAAYEQYF,TGTGCCAGCAGCTTAGAGGTAGCGGGGGCTGCCTACGAGCAGTACTTC
TRBJ2-3,NA,NA,16,TRBV29-1,CSGGTEPLSSTDTQYF,TGCAGCGGGGGGACGGAGCCCCTAAGTAGCACAGATACGCAGTATTTT
TRBJ2-4,NA,NA,14,TRBV7-9,CASSPRDALDIQYF,TGTGCCAGCAGCCCCCGGGACGCCCTAGACATTCAGTACTTC
TRBJ2-1,NA,NA,12,TRBV11-2,CASSSNYNEQFF,TGTGCCAGCAGCTCCAACTACAATGAGCAGTTCTTC
TRBJ2-5,NA,NA,14,TRBV6-1,CASSLGSSRGEQYF,TGTGCCAGCAGCCTTGGCTCATCGAGGGGGGAGCAGTACTTC
TRBJ1-1,few,NA,16,TRBV15,CATSRDLMKMNTEAFF,TGTGCCACCAGCAGAGATTTGATGAAGATGAACACTGAAGCTTTCTTT
TRBJ2-1,NA,TRBD1,14,TRBV5-1,CASSWGQSYNEQFF,TGCGCCAGCAGCTGGGGACAGTCCTACAATGAGCAGTTCTTC
TRBJ1-5,few,NA,14,TRBV12-3/TRBV12-4,CASSLSTGDQPQHF,TGTGCCAGCAGTTTGTCGACAGGTGATCAGCCCCAGCATTTT
TRBJ1-1,NA,NA,13,TRBV29-1,CSVESRQNTEAFF,TGCAGCGTTGAGAGTCGGCAGAACACTGAAGCTTTCTTT
TRBJ2-3,NA,NA,15,TRBV20-1,CSARVAATELDTQYF,TGCAGTGCTAGAGTGGCAGCCACAGAATTAGATACGCAGTATTTT
TRBJ2-5,NA,NA,12,TRBV24-1,CATSDFPETQYF,TGTGCCACCAGTGATTTCCCAGAGACCCAGTACTTC
TRBJ2-7,many,TRBD2,14,TRBV29-1,CSVDGLAGAYEQYF,TGCAGCGTGGATGGACTAGCGGGGGCCTACGAGCAGTACTTC
TRBJ2-5,NA,NA,15,TRBV29-1,CSVERPRPTLGTQYF,TGCAGCGTTGAACGTCCAAGGCCCACGCTCGGGACCCAGTACTTC
TRBJ1-5,few,NA,13,TRBV24-1,CATSGRSNQPQHF,TGTGCCACCAGTGGTAGGAGCAATCAGCCCCAGCATTTT
TRBJ1-2,few,TRBD1,17,TRBV20-1,CSAHSRDRGSPGRGYTF,TGCAGTGCCCATTCACGGGACAGGGGATCCCCAGGCCGTGGCTACACCTTC
TRBJ2-5,NA,TRBD1,15,TRBV5-1,CASSSLGTGEETQYF,TGCGCCAGCAGCTCCCTAGGGACAGGGGAAGAGACCCAGTACTTC
TRBJ2-4,few,TRBD2,14,TRBV27,CASSFVGGANIQYF,TGTGCCAGCAGTTTTGTGGGAGGGGCAAACATTCAGTACTTC
TRBJ2-3,NA,NA,14,TRBV27,CASRSGLLTDTQYF,TGTGCCAGCAGGTCTGGACTACTCACAGATACGCAGTATTTT
TRBJ1-1,NA,TRBD1,14,TRBV6-5,CASSLGDSGGAAFF,TGTGCCAGCAGTTTAGGGGACTCAGGGGGGGCAGCTTTCTTT
TRBJ2-5,few,NA,13,TRBV7-3,CASSPTVGETQYF,TGTGCCAGCAGCCCTACTGTAGGAGAGACCCAGTACTTC
TRBJ1-1,few,TRBD1,15,TRBV6-1,CASSDEGQVHNEAFF,TGTGCCAGCAGTGACGAGGGACAGGTTCATAATGAAGCTTTCTTT
TRBJ2-1,few,NA,12,TRBV29-1,CSVGNAGNEQFF,TGCAGCGTTGGTAACGCCGGAAATGAGCAGTTCTTC
TRBJ1-6,many,NA,14,TRBV5-1,CASSLVGENSPLHF,TGCGCCAGCAGCTTGGTTGGAGAGAATTCACCCCTCCACTTT
TRBJ1-1,NA,NA,12,TRBV20-1,CSARGGVTEAFF,TGCAGTGCACGAGGGGGGGTCACTGAAGCTTTCTTT
TRBJ2-7,NA,NA,17,TRBV20-1,CSARERLASSKVYEQYF,TGCAGTGCTAGAGAAAGGTTGGCTAGCTCGAAGGTTTACGAGCAGTACTTC
TRBJ2-3,NA,TRBD2,17,TRBV7-2,CASSLGGIGTSADTQYF,TGTGCCAGCAGCTTAGGAGGTATCGGGACTAGTGCAGATACGCAGTATTTT